The clone carrying this TCR beta chain was observed a single time. The data were taken from a study of blood T cell repertoires in COVID-19. The assay was immunoSEQ multiplex PCR, and TCRdb's table has in-frame clones only and misses some. The data show roughly 340,000 clones, around 87% seen once. CDR1 is SGHNT and CDR2 is YYREEE in the germline V gene (reference sequence). Trimming took 4 bases from V and 6 from J, leaving 8 bases between them. The CDR3 spans 12 residues. Sequenced sample: PBMCs or T cells enriched from blood (not recorded which). The chain uses TRBV5-4 and TRBJ2-1; maybe TRBD1 (5 bases). This receptor was taken from a man between 35 and 55 years old in a cohort exposed to, infected with or recovered from COVID-19 (not recorded which). CDR3 sequence: CASSLDSNEQFF. In DNA, the CDR3 is TGTGCCAGCAGCCTCGACAGCAATGAGCAGTTCTTC. Drawing the rest from reference TRBV5-4 and TRBJ2-1, the complete variable domain is ETGVTQSPTHLIKTRGQQVTLRCSSQSGHNTVSWYQQALGQGPQFIFQYYREEENGRGNFPPRFSGLQFPNYSSELNVNALELDDSALYLCASSLDSNEQFFGPGTRLTVL.